This T cell receptor beta chain was recovered during a study of identical twins. Points on this clonotype: The antigen is unknown.

Germline CDR1 and CDR2: MNHEY and SMNVEV (reference sequence). The CDR3 loop spans 15 amino acids. Trimming stripped 4 bases from V and 8 bases from J, with 17 bases between. TCRdb recomputed calls from the 5' RACE reads with MiXCR, one row per CDR3 protein. Among 1.5 million or so distinct CDR3 sequences listed, about 32% were seen once. Study-wide results and limits: Models predicted less out-of-frame TCR alpha sharing in monozygotic twins than was found.

All donors were healthy Caucasians. The rearrangement joins TRBV27 to TRBJ1-4; perhaps TRBD1 as D (5 bases). The sample comprised cord blood. The TCR was taken from a newborn girl in good health. The CDR3 DNA is TGTGCCAGCAGTTCGGACATTTCGCAGAAGGAAAAACTGTTTTTT. Encoded protein: CASSSDISQKEKLFF.